This T cell receptor beta chain came from a study of blood T cell repertoires in COVID-19. CDR1 is MDHEN, CDR2 SYDVKM, per germline. CDR3 length equals 14 residues. V was clipped by 3 bases and J by 3 bases, with 11 bases between them. Sequenced by immunoSEQ multiplex PCR; TCRdb stores in-frame clones only, minus some. The data contain 100,000 to 150,000 clones, 70% to 90% of them singletons. Sequences were obtained from peripheral blood. This rearrangement joins TRBV28 to TRBJ1-2, with D tentatively TRBD1 (6 bases). The TCR was taken from a man between 45 and 60 years old with acute or convalescent COVID-19. DNA for the CDR3: TGTGCCAGCAGTTTGTACAGGGCCGACTATGGCTACACCTTC. It codes for CASSLYRADYGYTF.